The entry below describes one T cell receptor (beta chain). The record originates from a study of blood T cell repertoires in COVID-19. Sequenced by immunoSEQ multiplex PCR; TCRdb stores in-frame clones only, minus some. The data contain around 200,000 clones, roughly four fifths of them singletons. The clonotype comes from a woman between 40 and 55 years old with acute or convalescent COVID-19. Input material: peripheral blood.

In nucleotides, the CDR3 is TGTGCCAGCAGCCAAGATAAGTTAATACTGACTAGCGGGAGGAGGAATGAGCAGTTCTTC. This gives the protein CASSQDKLILTSGRRNEQFF. This chain links TRBV3-1 (or the pseudogene TRBV3-2) with TRBJ2-1; 13 bases agree with TRBD2. CDR3 length: 20 residues. Germline assignment: CDR1 LGHDT and CDR2 YNNKEL (reference sequence). The junction had 15 bases not matched to a gene; V was cut back by 0 bases and J by 7 bases.